This T cell receptor (beta chain) was sequenced during a study of blood T cell repertoires in COVID-19. Study context: The study drew acute and convalescent COVID-19 samples from the United States, Italy and Spain.

Authors' analysis steps: Cell counts per sample came from amplifying reference gene primers. TCRdb's table, derived via immunoSEQ multiplex PCR, lists solely in-frame clones and lacks some. V and J calls plus clone size are reproduced from that table; the DNA served to infer D and trimming. The sample lists roughly 290,000 clones; approximately 89% were seen once. With V trimmed by 6 bases and J by 5 bases, 7 bases remained unmatched. The length of the CDR3 is 14 residues. Per the germline V gene, CDR1 is MDHEN and CDR2 is SYDVKM. The chain employs TRBV28 and TRBJ1-2; 9 nucleotides match TRBD1. Material for sequencing was peripheral blood. This sequence originates from a woman aged 45-60 years who had recovered from COVID-19. The CDR3 sequence: CASRGGQGGYGYTF. CDR3 DNA: TGTGCCAGCAGAGGGGGACAGGGAGGTTATGGCTACACCTTC.